This TCR beta chain was observed in a study of shared clonotypes between healthy human individuals. Generated by immunoSEQ multiplex PCR, the TCRdb table keeps only in-frame clones and is missing some. The table includes a few million clones, roughly nine tenths detected once. The clonotype comes from a man between 18 and 29 years old in good health. Source material: naive CD4+ T cells sorted from blood. Subset specified: CD45RA+ positively selected.

In DNA, the CDR3 is TGTGCCAGCAGCTCTGGACAGGCCCTACAGTTCTTC. This gives the protein CASSSGQALQFF. The chain uses TRBV7-2 and TRBJ2-1; 7 nucleotides line up with TRBD1. This CDR3 is 12 amino acids long. Germline lookup yields CDR1 SGHTA and CDR2 FQGNSA. J lost 13 bases, V lost 4 bases, and 7 bases had no gene match.